This T cell receptor beta chain was captured in a study of cytomegalovirus exposure and HLA in healthy donors. The CDR3 consists of 16 residues. V was clipped by 1 base and J by 4 bases, with 11 bases between them. Germline-derived CDR1 and CDR2 are SGHTA and FQGNSA. The PCR ran on 60 Vbeta and 13 Jbeta primers. The table came from immunoSEQ multiplex PCR; TCRdb's copy has only in-frame clones and leaves some out. The data show 150,000 to 200,000 clones, approximately 80% seen once. The rearrangement joins TRBV7-2 to TRBJ2-6, with D possibly matching TRBD2 (6 bases). The receptor comes from a woman in her twenties or thirties in good health and CMV-seropositive. Sample: PBMCs. CDR3 DNA sequence: TGTGCCAGCAGCTTAGATCGCGGGACGGGGGCCAACGTCCTGACTTTC. This translates into CASSLDRGTGANVLTF. The complete variable domain, with remaining parts taken from reference TRBV7-2 and TRBJ2-6, reads GAGVSQSPSNKVTEKGKDVELRCDPISGHTALYWYRQSLGQGLEFLIYFQGNSAPDKSGLPSDRFSAERTGGSVSTLTIQRTQQEDSAVYLCASSLDRGTGANVLTFGAGSRLTVL.